The entry that follows covers one TCR beta chain sequence. These data come from a study of T cell changes during pregnancy in multiple sclerosis. The CDR3 has 12 amino acids. The germline V and J ends were trimmed by 5 bases and 9 bases, with 9 bases remaining between them. Germline CDR1 reads SGHDT; CDR2 reads YYEEEE. Sequenced by immunoSEQ multiplex PCR; TCRdb stores in-frame clones only, minus some. This repertoire shows 55,000 to 85,000 clones, around 94% found once; its top ten account for less than 0.6%. The specimen comprised peripheral blood, sampled in the third trimester of pregnancy. The clonotype was recovered from a female donor with multiple sclerosis, enrolled in a pregnancy study. The V call is TRBV5-6, the J call TRBJ1-6, with D maybe TRBD1 (5 bases). The DNA for the CDR3 is TGTGCCAGCAGTAAAGGGGCTTCACCCCTCCACTTT. Encoded protein: CASSKGASPLHF.